The rows below give T cell receptor beta chains drawn from one sample of a study of human T cells and chemical hapten exposure. TCRdb processed the RACE reads anew with MiXCR; each CDR3 protein has one entry. There are roughly 40,000 distinct CDR3 sequences in the sample; under 15% occur only once, and over 5.5% lies in the top ten. Here the sequenced sample was whole blood, taken in connection with sensitization to the hapten diphenylcyclopropenone (DPC). The receptors derive from a woman aged 25-40 years with alopecia areata. Some clones in this sample may be carry-over from other donors' samples. Each CDR3 is given with its conserved first and last residue. The D gene is left open where the match is weak. Some rows have no size entry. The others give once, few or many, or a class for an expanded clone.

V gene: TRBV28
D gene: -
clone size: -
J gene: TRBJ1-1
CDR3 protein: CASSLDSLEAFF
CDR3 DNA: TGTGCCAGCAGTCTCGACAGCCTTGAAGCTTTCTTT

V gene: TRBV10-3
D gene: -
clone size: many
J gene: TRBJ1-2
CDR3 protein: CAISVDPAYGYTF
CDR3 DNA: TGTGCCATCAGTGTTGATCCGGCCTATGGCTACACCTTC

V gene: TRBV4-3
D gene: TRBD1
clone size: many
J gene: TRBJ2-1
CDR3 protein: CASSQRQGPYNEQFF
CDR3 DNA: TGCGCCAGCAGCCAGCGACAGGGCCCCTACAATGAGCAGTTCTTC

V gene: TRBV14
D gene: -
clone size: -
J gene: TRBJ2-1
CDR3 protein: CASSHAVGGSSNEQFF
CDR3 DNA: TGTGCCAGCAGCCATGCCGTTGGGGGGAGTAGCAATGAGCAGTTCTTC

V gene: TRBV2
D gene: -
clone size: -
J gene: TRBJ2-3
CDR3 protein: CASSETYLIDTQYF
CDR3 DNA: TGTGCCAGCAGTGAAACCTACTTAATAGATACGCAGTATTTT

V gene: TRBV20-1
D gene: -
clone size: -
J gene: TRBJ2-3
CDR3 protein: CSARDEGGTGATDTQYF
CDR3 DNA: TGCAGTGCTAGAGACGAGGGAGGAACGGGCGCGACAGATACGCAGTATTTT

V gene: TRBV4-3
D gene: -
clone size: many
J gene: TRBJ2-1
CDR3 protein: CASSGRLGSGDEQFF
CDR3 DNA: TGCGCCAGCTCCGGTAGACTAGGTTCCGGAGATGAGCAGTTCTTC

V gene: TRBV7-2
D gene: TRBD2
clone size: -
J gene: TRBJ2-1
CDR3 protein: CASSPWDGRGQFF
CDR3 DNA: TGTGCCAGCAGCCCGTGGGACGGGAGGGGGCAGTTCTTC

V gene: TRBV19
D gene: TRBD2
clone size: many
J gene: TRBJ2-3
CDR3 protein: CASSTGSSGSGDTQYF
CDR3 DNA: TGTGCCAGTAGTACAGGCAGTAGCGGGAGTGGAGATACGCAGTATTTT

V gene: TRBV29-1
D gene: TRBD1
clone size: -
J gene: TRBJ2-7
CDR3 protein: CSVLGQGTLGEQYF
CDR3 DNA: TGCAGCGTACTAGGACAGGGGACCCTTGGAGAGCAGTACTTC

V gene: TRBV4-3
D gene: -
clone size: medium-sized
J gene: TRBJ1-3
CDR3 protein: CASSQDWGTFGNTIYF
CDR3 DNA: TGCGCCAGCAGCCAAGATTGGGGGACATTTGGAAACACCATATATTTT

V gene: TRBV6-2/TRBV6-3
D gene: TRBD1
clone size: many
J gene: TRBJ1-1
CDR3 protein: CASSDAAARDRTEAFF
CDR3 DNA: TGTGCCAGCAGCGACGCCGCGGCCCGGGACAGAACTGAAGCTTTCTTT

V gene: TRBV20-1
D gene: TRBD1
clone size: many
J gene: TRBJ1-5
CDR3 protein: CSARDRGQGLVGNQPQHF
CDR3 DNA: TGCAGTGCTAGGGACAGGGGGCAAGGGTTAGTCGGCAATCAGCCCCAGCATTTT

V gene: TRBV28
D gene: -
clone size: few
J gene: TRBJ2-7
CDR3 protein: CASSYHGSNEQYF
CDR3 DNA: TGTGCCAGCAGTTACCACGGGTCTAACGAGCAGTACTTC

V gene: TRBV29-1
D gene: TRBD1
clone size: -
J gene: TRBJ2-7
CDR3 protein: CSVVGQGAIYEQYF
CDR3 DNA: TGCAGCGTAGTAGGACAGGGGGCCATCTACGAGCAGTACTTC

V gene: TRBV2
D gene: TRBD1
clone size: many
J gene: TRBJ2-3
CDR3 protein: CASRPRPQTGVDTQYF
CDR3 DNA: TGTGCCAGCAGGCCCCGACCCCAGACAGGGGTCGATACGCAGTATTTT

V gene: TRBV7-8
D gene: -
clone size: few
J gene: TRBJ2-7
CDR3 protein: CASGRGEQYF
CDR3 DNA: TGTGCCAGCGGGCGTGGGGAGCAGTACTTC

V gene: TRBV28
D gene: -
clone size: many
J gene: TRBJ2-7
CDR3 protein: CASSRSDAQGTYEQYF
CDR3 DNA: TGTGCCAGCAGTAGGAGTGACGCACAGGGAACCTACGAGCAGTACTTC

V gene: TRBV7-2
D gene: -
clone size: many
J gene: TRBJ1-3
CDR3 protein: CASSSRGSGNTIYF
CDR3 DNA: TGTGCCAGCAGCTCGAGGGGAAGTGGAAACACCATATATTTT

V gene: TRBV21-1
D gene: -
clone size: many
J gene: TRBJ2-1
CDR3 protein: CASSKAGPSGGAVEQFF
CDR3 DNA: TGTGCCAGCAGCAAAGCTGGTCCGAGCGGGGGGGCGGTTGAGCAGTTCTTC

V gene: TRBV4-3
D gene: TRBD2
clone size: few
J gene: TRBJ2-1
CDR3 protein: CASSQAISGGAYNEQFF
CDR3 DNA: TGCGCCAGCAGCCAAGCCATTAGCGGGGGAGCCTACAATGAGCAGTTCTTC

V gene: TRBV27
D gene: -
clone size: -
J gene: TRBJ2-1
CDR3 protein: CASSLRSYNEQFF
CDR3 DNA: TGTGCCAGCAGTTTGCGTAGCTACAATGAGCAGTTCTTC

V gene: TRBV15
D gene: -
clone size: few
J gene: TRBJ2-3
CDR3 protein: CATSRDGLRSTDTQYF
CDR3 DNA: TGTGCCACCAGCAGAGATGGACTCCGGAGCACAGATACGCAGTATTTT

V gene: TRBV20-1
D gene: -
clone size: many
J gene: TRBJ2-2
CDR3 protein: CSARFGGTGELFF
CDR3 DNA: TGCAGTGCTAGATTTGGGGGCACCGGGGAGCTGTTTTTT

V gene: TRBV4-3
D gene: -
clone size: many
J gene: TRBJ1-4
CDR3 protein: CASSQDPLSGSHEKLFF
CDR3 DNA: TGCGCCAGCAGCCAAGACCCACTCTCAGGGTCACATGAAAAACTGTTTTTT

V gene: TRBV6-2/TRBV6-3
D gene: -
clone size: many
J gene: TRBJ2-2
CDR3 protein: CASSYSPQGGELFF
CDR3 DNA: TGTGCCAGCAGTTACTCGCCACAGGGAGGGGAGCTGTTTTTT

V gene: TRBV29-1
D gene: -
clone size: few
J gene: TRBJ2-5
CDR3 protein: CSVERVGPLETQYF
CDR3 DNA: TGCAGCGTTGAAAGGGTGGGTCCTCTGGAGACCCAGTACTTC

V gene: TRBV30
D gene: -
clone size: -
J gene: TRBJ1-1
CDR3 protein: CASKRGSTEAFF
CDR3 DNA: TGTGCCTCGAAGAGGGGGAGCACTGAAGCTTTCTTT

V gene: TRBV7-3
D gene: -
clone size: few
J gene: TRBJ2-2
CDR3 protein: CASSPGGRPQLDGELFF
CDR3 DNA: TGTGCCAGCAGCCCCGGAGGACGGCCACAGTTGGACGGGGAGCTGTTTTTT

V gene: TRBV5-8
D gene: -
clone size: few
J gene: TRBJ2-6
CDR3 protein: CASSLEGSYLPSGANVLTF
CDR3 DNA: TGTGCCAGCAGCTTGGAGGGATCCTACCTACCCTCTGGGGCCAACGTCCTGACTTTC

V gene: TRBV7-2
D gene: -
clone size: many
J gene: TRBJ2-7
CDR3 protein: CASSLGPNYEQYF
CDR3 DNA: TGTGCCAGCAGCTTAGGGCCCAACTACGAGCAGTACTTC

V gene: TRBV27
D gene: -
clone size: many
J gene: TRBJ2-2
CDR3 protein: CASRGRQGPTGELFF
CDR3 DNA: TGTGCCAGCAGGGGGCGGCAGGGGCCCACCGGGGAGCTGTTTTTT

V gene: TRBV29-1
D gene: -
clone size: -
J gene: TRBJ2-7
CDR3 protein: CSVGETYEQYF
CDR3 DNA: TGCAGCGTTGGAGAAACCTACGAGCAGTACTTC

V gene: TRBV29-1
D gene: -
clone size: -
J gene: TRBJ2-1
CDR3 protein: CSVWNRDYNEQFF
CDR3 DNA: TGCAGCGTTTGGAACAGGGACTACAATGAGCAGTTCTTC

V gene: TRBV6-2/TRBV6-3
D gene: TRBD2
clone size: many
J gene: TRBJ2-1
CDR3 protein: CASSQPGLGHNEQFF
CDR3 DNA: TGTGCCAGCAGTCAACCGGGACTAGGTCACAATGAGCAGTTCTTC

V gene: TRBV6-2/TRBV6-3
D gene: -
clone size: few
J gene: TRBJ2-1
CDR3 protein: CASSYRTNEQFF
CDR3 DNA: TGTGCCAGCAGTTACAGAACTAATGAGCAGTTCTTC

V gene: TRBV6-5
D gene: TRBD2
clone size: few
J gene: TRBJ2-3
CDR3 protein: CASSYSVVAGLSTDTQYF
CDR3 DNA: TGTGCCAGCAGTTACTCCGTGGTAGCGGGATTAAGCACAGATACGCAGTATTTT

V gene: TRBV4-3
D gene: -
clone size: many
J gene: TRBJ1-2
CDR3 protein: CASSQNHQGPSNYGYTF
CDR3 DNA: TGCGCCAGCAGCCAAAACCACCAGGGACCCTCCAACTATGGCTACACCTTC